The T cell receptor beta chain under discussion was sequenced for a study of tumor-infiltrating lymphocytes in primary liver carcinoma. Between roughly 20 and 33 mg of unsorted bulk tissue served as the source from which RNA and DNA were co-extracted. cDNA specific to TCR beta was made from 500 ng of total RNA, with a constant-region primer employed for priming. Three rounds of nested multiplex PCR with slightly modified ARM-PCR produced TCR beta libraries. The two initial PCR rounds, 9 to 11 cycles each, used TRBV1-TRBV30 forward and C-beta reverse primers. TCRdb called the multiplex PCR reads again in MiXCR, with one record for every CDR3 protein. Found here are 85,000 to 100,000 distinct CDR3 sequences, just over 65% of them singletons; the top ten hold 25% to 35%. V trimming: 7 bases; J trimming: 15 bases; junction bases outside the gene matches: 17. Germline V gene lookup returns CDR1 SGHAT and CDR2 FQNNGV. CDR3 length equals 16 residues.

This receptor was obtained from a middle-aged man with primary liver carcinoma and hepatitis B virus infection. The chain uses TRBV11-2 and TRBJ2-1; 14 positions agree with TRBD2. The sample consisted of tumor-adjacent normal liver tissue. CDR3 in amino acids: CASNYSSTSGRGGGFF. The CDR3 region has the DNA TGTGCCAGCAATTACTCTTCGACTAGCGGGAGGGGAGGAGGGTTCTTC.